Listed here are 23 T cell receptor beta chains from one sample, sequenced in a study of blood T cell dynamics during melanoma immunotherapy. Time point in this sample: week 3, after first cycle of checkpoint inhibitor. Generated by immunoSEQ multiplex PCR, the TCRdb table keeps only in-frame clones and is missing some. Of about 11,000 clones detected, more than 70% appear once; the ten largest clones hold roughly 7%. The input for sequencing was blood, taken from a patient treated with checkpoint blockade. Every receptor here comes from a human donor with melanoma.

The gene calls are TRBV9 and TRBJ2-3; 12 bases fit TRBD2. The ends lost 3 bases at V and 0 bases at J; junction bases unmatched: 2. Germline CDR1 reads SGDLS; CDR2 reads YYNGEE. The CDR3 totals 16 residues. The CDR3 sequence: CASSAGTSGSTDTQYF. The CDR3 DNA is TGTGCCAGCAGCGCCGGGACTAGCGGGAGCACAGATACGCAGTATTTT.

The chain recombines TRBV5-5 with TRBJ1-4, with unresolved D. The germline CDR1 and CDR2 sequences are SGHKS and YYEKEE (reference sequence). Trimming took off 4 bases at V and 0 bases at J, with 7 bases between the two ends. This CDR3 comprises 14 residues. CDR3 region: CASSLLATNEKLFF. The CDR3, as DNA: TGTGCCAGCAGCCTTCTTGCAACTAATGAAAAACTGTTTTTT.

The chain has TRBV15 and TRBJ2-5; TRBD2 matches at 9 bases. The CDR3 is made up of 16 amino acids. Unmatched junction bases numbered 8, after V lost 4 bases and J lost 2 bases. The germline gives CDR1 LNHNV, CDR2 YYDKDF (reference sequence). CDR3 loop: CATSIPSGVLQETQYF. CDR3 coding DNA: TGTGCCACCAGCATCCCTAGCGGGGTCCTACAAGAGACCCAGTACTTC.

This clone was recorded only once. The chain combines TRBV4-2 with TRBJ1-2, with D possibly TRBD1 on 5 matching bases. Germline CDR1 reads LGHNA; CDR2 reads YNFKEQ. CDR3 length: 15 residues. Trimming cost V 5 bases and J 6 bases, with 19 bases left between them. The CDR3 reads CASSSRRGGFDGYTF. The CDR3, as DNA: TGTGCCAGCAGCTCTCGTCGTGGGGGGTTCGATGGCTACACCTTC.

This clone came up a few times. The rearrangement joins TRBV30 to TRBJ1-3; perhaps TRBD1 as D (6 bases). The germline V gene has CDR1 GTSNPN and CDR2 SVGIG (reference sequence). This CDR3 spans 14 amino acids. Trimming took 5 bases from V and 1 from J, leaving 12 bases between them. The DNA for the CDR3 is TGTGCCTGGTCCAAACAGGGATCTGGAAACACCATATATTTT. Protein product: CAWSKQGSGNTIYF. Full variable domain (remainder filled in from reference TRBV30 and TRBJ1-3): SQTIHQWPATLVQPVGSPLSLECTVEGTSNPNLYWYRQAAGRGLQLLFYSVGIGQISSEVPQNLSASRPQDRQFILSSKKLLLSDSGFYLCAWSKQGSGNTIYFGEGSWLTVV.

The rearrangement joins TRBV4-3 to TRBJ2-7; 7 bases fit TRBD2. The CDR3 contains 15 residues. V lost 0 bases and J lost 7; bases outside the gene matches: 9. Germline assignment: CDR1 LGHNA and CDR2 YSLEER. CDR3 sequence: CASSQDVGTRGEQYF. CDR3 nucleotides: TGCGCCAGCAGCCAAGATGTGGGGACGCGGGGGGAGCAGTACTTC.

This chain joins TRBV5-1 and TRBJ2-3; D is possibly TRBD1 (5 bases). Trimming removed 4 bases from V and 6 bases from J, with 9 bases in between. CDR3 length: 12 amino acids. Germline CDR1 is SGHRS and CDR2 is YFSETQ. CDR3 sequence: CASSQQADTQYF. The CDR3 bases are TGCGCCAGCAGCCAACAGGCGGATACGCAGTATTTT.

The chain employs TRBV6-6 and TRBJ2-3; D is ambiguous. This CDR3 has 12 residues. Germline values: CDR1 MNHNY, CDR2 SVGAGI (reference sequence). Deletions cut 4 bases from V and 0 bases from J, with 2 bases between. CDR3 protein: CASSSSTDTQYF. The DNA for the CDR3 is TGTGCCAGCAGTTCAAGCACAGATACGCAGTATTTT.

The J gene is TRBJ1-5, the V gene TRBV19; D unresolved. Per the germline V gene, CDR1 is LNHDA and CDR2 is SQIVND (reference sequence). This CDR3 has 17 residues. V was cut by 5 bases and J by 0 bases, with 17 bases left in between. The CDR3 DNA reads TGTGCCAGTAGTTCCCAAAGCGGGAGCTATAGCAATCAGCCCCAGCATTTT. This codes for CASSSQSGSYSNQPQHF.

This chain links TRBV5-1 with TRBJ1-3, with 11 bases matching TRBD1. This CDR3 region has 15 residues. V dropped 4 bases and J dropped 4; count of bases not matched to a gene: 4. Germline V CDR1 and CDR2: SGHRS, YFSETQ. In DNA form, the CDR3 reads TGCGCCAGCAGCCCTGGACAGGGGGCCGGAAACACCATATATTTT. This translates into CASSPGQGAGNTIYF.

This chain uses TRBV7-2 with TRBJ2-3, with 7 positions matching TRBD1. Germline V CDR1 and CDR2: SGHTA, FQGNSA. V lost 4 bases and J lost 6; bases outside the gene matches: 10. The CDR3 sequence is 15 residues long. The CDR3 sequence is CASSSARGRSDTQYF. In DNA form, the CDR3 reads TGTGCCAGCAGCTCCGCTAGGGGGCGGTCGGATACGCAGTATTTT.

This chain joins TRBV7-6 and TRBJ2-5; 10 bases match TRBD2. The CDR3 is 16 amino acids. Unmatched junction bases numbered 3, after V lost 1 base and J lost 1 base. From germline, CDR1 is SGHVS and CDR2 FNYEAQ. The CDR3 coding sequence is TGTGCCAGCAGCTTAGGGGCTAGCGGGGGCCAAGAGACCCAGTACTTC. This gives the protein CASSLGASGGQETQYF.

The chain links TRBV9 to TRBJ1-5, with TRBD1 identical over 8 bases. This CDR3 spans 15 amino acids. CDR1 SGDLS and CDR2 YYNGEE come from the germline V gene. Trimming cost V 4 bases and J 6 bases; bases outside gene matches: 9. CDR3 coding DNA: TGTGCCAGCAGCAGGGGAGGGCAGGGGGCTCAGCCCCAGCATTTT. Translation: CASSRGGQGAQPQHF.

This clone appeared once. The chain couples TRBV6-1 to TRBJ1-4; D gene uncertain. From germline, CDR1 is MNHNS and CDR2 SASEGT. Trimming pared 3 bases from V and 6 bases from J, leaving 14 bases between. The CDR3 is made up of 15 amino acids. The CDR3 coding sequence is TGTGCCAGCAGTGACTGGGAAGGAGGAGATGAAAAACTGTTTTTT. As protein: CASSDWEGGDEKLFF.

This clone showed up just a few times. The chain has TRBV5-1 and TRBJ1-6; 8 bases line up with TRBD1. This CDR3 has 15 residues. The germline CDR1 and CDR2 sequences are SGHRS and YFSETQ. J gave up 5 bases and V 7 bases, and 8 bases lay outside the gene matches. The CDR3 nucleotides are TGCGCCAGCGGCGACAGGGGCGGAAATAATTCACCCCTCCACTTT. This gives the protein CASGDRGGNNSPLHF. Full variable domain (outside the CDR3, taken from reference TRBV5-1 and TRBJ1-6): KAGVTQTPRYLIKTRGQQVTLSCSPISGHRSVSWYQQTPGQGLQFLFEYFSETQRNKGNFPGRFSGRQFSNSRSEMNVSTLELGDSALYLCASGDRGGNNSPLHFGNGTRLTVT.

Concerning this clone: Other DNA sequences in this specimen translate into the identical CDR3. V and J are TRBV19 and TRBJ1-3; no definite D call. The CDR3 is 16 amino acids. The V and J ends lost 3 bases and 1 base respectively, with 13 bases between them. CDR1 and CDR2 from the germline V gene are LNHDA and SQIVND (reference sequence). CDR3 nucleotides: TGTGCCAGTAGTATTGAAGTCCGGCCGTCTGGAAACACCATATATTTT. It yields the protein CASSIEVRPSGNTIYF.

The rearrangement links TRBV6-1 to TRBJ1-1, with TRBD1 as a possible D gene (5 bases). CDR3 length: 14 residues. Germline CDR1 is MNHNS and CDR2 is SASEGT. Trimming cost V 5 bases and J 3 bases, with 13 bases left between them. DNA for the CDR3: TGTGCCAGCAGTAGCCGGGACGGATACACTGAAGCTTTCTTT. Protein product: CASSSRDGYTEAFF.

The chain carries TRBV6-6 and TRBJ2-7, with 9 bases identical to TRBD1. Germline CDR1 MNHNY, CDR2 SVGAGI (reference sequence). The length of the CDR3 is 13 residues. V dropped 8 bases and J dropped 5; count of bases not matched to a gene: 7. The CDR3 loop reads CASGGDRAHEQYF. The CDR3 DNA is TGTGCCAGCGGGGGGGACAGGGCCCACGAGCAGTACTTC.

The chain links TRBV18 to TRBJ2-7, with 11 nucleotides matching TRBD1. The CDR3 is 14 residues long. With V trimmed by 3 bases and J by 6 bases, 4 bases remained unmatched. Germline assignment: CDR1 KGHSH and CDR2 LQKENI. The CDR3 sequence: CASSPGQGVGEQYF. The CDR3 DNA reads TGTGCCAGCTCACCGGGACAGGGGGTTGGCGAGCAGTACTTC. The full variable domain, rest sourced from reference TRBV18 and TRBJ2-7, is NAGVMQNPRHLVRRRGQEARLRCSPMKGHSHVYWYRQLPEEGLKFMVYLQKENIIDESGMPKERFSAEFPKEGPSILRIQQVVRGDSAAYFCASSPGQGVGEQYFGPGTRLTVT.

V and J are TRBV7-6 and TRBJ1-5, with D tentatively TRBD1 (5 bases). The CDR3 totals 14 residues. Germline lookup yields CDR1 SGHVS and CDR2 FNYEAQ. V lost 4 bases and J 0 bases, leaving 7 bases between the germline ends. The CDR3 nucleotides are TGTGCCAGCAGCTCGGGGACTAGCAATCAGCCCCAGCATTTT. Residues: CASSSGTSNQPQHF.

The chain employs TRBV30 and TRBJ2-5; D not certain. CDR3 length: 11 amino acids. CDR1 and CDR2 from the germline V gene are GTSNPN and SVGIG (reference sequence). V was clipped by 0 bases and J by 1 base, with 0 bases between them. CDR3 protein: CAWSVQETQYF. The CDR3 coding sequence is TGTGCCTGGAGTGTCCAAGAGACCCAGTACTTC.

This chain joins TRBV9 and TRBJ1-2; D is unclear. Per germline, CDR1 SGDLS and CDR2 YYNGEE. The CDR3 sequence is 15 residues long. V was shortened by 3 bases and J by 6 bases, with 18 bases between the two germline ends. CDR3 in amino acids: CASSAGAVVRHGYTF. CDR3 bases: TGTGCCAGCAGCGCGGGTGCCGTTGTTAGGCATGGCTACACCTTC.

This clone was counted once. V and J are TRBV6-6 and TRBJ2-6; D is uncertain. Germline V gives CDR1 MNHNY, CDR2 SVGAGI (reference sequence). This CDR3 has 14 residues. The ends were cut back, 6 bases at V and 4 bases at J, with 10 bases in the middle. The CDR3 bases are TGTGCCAGCAGCTACCTAGGAGGGGCCAACGTCCTGACTTTC. Protein product: CASSYLGGANVLTF.